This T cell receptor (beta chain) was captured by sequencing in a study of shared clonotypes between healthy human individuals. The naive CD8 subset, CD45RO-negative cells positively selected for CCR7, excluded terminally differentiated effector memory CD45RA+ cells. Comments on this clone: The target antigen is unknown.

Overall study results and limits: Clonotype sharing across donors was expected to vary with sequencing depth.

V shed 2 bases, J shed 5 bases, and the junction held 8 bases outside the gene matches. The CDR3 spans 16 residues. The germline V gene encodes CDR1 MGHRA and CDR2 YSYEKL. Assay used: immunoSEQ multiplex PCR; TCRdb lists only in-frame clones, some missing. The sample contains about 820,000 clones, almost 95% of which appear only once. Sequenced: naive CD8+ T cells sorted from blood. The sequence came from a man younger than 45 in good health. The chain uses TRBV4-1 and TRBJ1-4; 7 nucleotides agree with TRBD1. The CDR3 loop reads CASSQNRGLRNEKLFF. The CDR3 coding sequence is TGCGCCAGCAGCCAAAACAGGGGATTGAGGAATGAAAAACTGTTTTTT.